One T cell receptor beta chain is described in this entry. No antigen is known for it. Relative to the germline gene, one junction end is altered; a read error may explain this. The sample is drawn from a study of tumor and adjacent non-tumor tissue in lung cancer. Study findings and constraints: In normal lung, the top 100 clones were significantly more dominant than in tumor. Tumor TCR diversity, when higher, was linked to shorter survival.

This sample's RNA came from whole unsorted tissue. CDR3 length: 14 amino acids. The V gene's germline CDR1 is SGHAT and CDR2 FQNNGV. A modified ARM-PCR protocol with three rounds of nested PCR amplified TCRbeta. TCRdb ran MiXCR on the multiplex PCR reads and lists one entry per CDR3 protein. The repertoire includes 90,000 to 130,000 distinct CDR3 sequences, under 90% of them detected once, and around 21% sits in the top ten. The rearrangement uses TRBV11-2 and TRBJ2-3; no definite D call. The receptor was isolated from a man between 65 and 80 years old with non-small cell lung cancer. The sequenced material came from lung tumor tissue. The chain's CDR3 is CPSRHRTSTATQYF. The CDR3 region has the DNA TGTCCCAGCAGACACCGGACCTCTACGGCTACGCAGTATTTT.